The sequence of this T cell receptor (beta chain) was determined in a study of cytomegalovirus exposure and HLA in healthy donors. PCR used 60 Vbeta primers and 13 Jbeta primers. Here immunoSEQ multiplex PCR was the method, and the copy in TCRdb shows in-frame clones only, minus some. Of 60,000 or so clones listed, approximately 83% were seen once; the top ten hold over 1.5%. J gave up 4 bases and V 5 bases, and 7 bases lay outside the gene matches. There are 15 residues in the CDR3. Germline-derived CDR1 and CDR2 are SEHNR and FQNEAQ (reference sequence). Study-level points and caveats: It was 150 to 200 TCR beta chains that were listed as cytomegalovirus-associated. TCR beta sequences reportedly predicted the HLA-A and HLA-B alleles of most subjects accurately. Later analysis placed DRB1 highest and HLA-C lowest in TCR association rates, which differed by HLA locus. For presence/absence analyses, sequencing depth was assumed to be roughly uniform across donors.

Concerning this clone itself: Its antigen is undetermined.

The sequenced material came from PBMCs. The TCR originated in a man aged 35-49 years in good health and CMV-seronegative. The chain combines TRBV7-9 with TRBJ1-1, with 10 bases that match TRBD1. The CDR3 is CASSRLTGGGTEAFF. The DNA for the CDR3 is TGTGCCAGCAGCCGACTGACAGGGGGCGGCACTGAAGCTTTCTTT.